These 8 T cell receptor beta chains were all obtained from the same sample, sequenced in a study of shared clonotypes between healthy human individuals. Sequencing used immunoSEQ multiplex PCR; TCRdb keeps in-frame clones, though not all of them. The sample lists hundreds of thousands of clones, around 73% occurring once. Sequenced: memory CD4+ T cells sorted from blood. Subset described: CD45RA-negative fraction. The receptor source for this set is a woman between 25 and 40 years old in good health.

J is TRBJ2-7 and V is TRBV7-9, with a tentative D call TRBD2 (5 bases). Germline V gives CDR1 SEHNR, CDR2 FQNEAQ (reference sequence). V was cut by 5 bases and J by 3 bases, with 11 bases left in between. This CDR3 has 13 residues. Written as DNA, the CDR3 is TGTGCCAGCAGCCGAATCGGGATCTACGAGCAGTACTTC. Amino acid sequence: CASSRIGIYEQYF.

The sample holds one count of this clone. The CDR3: CASSASGGGYSYEQYF. As DNA, the CDR3 is TGTGCCAGCAGTGCATCTGGGGGAGGGTATTCCTACGAGCAGTACTTC. V is TRBV28 and J is TRBJ2-7; 7 bases agree with TRBD2. Germline V gives CDR1 MDHEN, CDR2 SYDVKM. The V gene end was trimmed by 5 bases and the J gene end by 1 base; junction bases not matched to a gene: 11. The CDR3 has 16 residues.

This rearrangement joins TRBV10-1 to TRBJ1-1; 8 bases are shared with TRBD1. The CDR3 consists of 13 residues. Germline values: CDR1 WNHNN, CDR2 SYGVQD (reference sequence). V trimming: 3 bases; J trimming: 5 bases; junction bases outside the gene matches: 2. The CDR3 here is CASSDQGATEAFF. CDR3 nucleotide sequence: TGCGCCAGCAGTGACCAGGGGGCTACTGAAGCTTTCTTT.

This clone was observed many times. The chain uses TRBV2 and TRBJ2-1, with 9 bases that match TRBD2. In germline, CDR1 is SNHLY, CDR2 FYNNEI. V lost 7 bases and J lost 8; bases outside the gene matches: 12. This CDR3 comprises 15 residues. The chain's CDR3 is CASTGREGLWDEQFF. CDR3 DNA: TGTGCCAGCACGGGGCGGGAGGGCCTCTGGGATGAGCAGTTCTTC.

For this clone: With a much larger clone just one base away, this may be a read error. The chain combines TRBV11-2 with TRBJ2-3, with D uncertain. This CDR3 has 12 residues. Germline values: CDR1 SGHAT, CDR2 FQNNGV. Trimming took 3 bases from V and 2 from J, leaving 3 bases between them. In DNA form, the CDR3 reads TGTGCCAGCAGCTTCTACACAGATACGCAGTATTTT. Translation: CASSFYTDTQYF.

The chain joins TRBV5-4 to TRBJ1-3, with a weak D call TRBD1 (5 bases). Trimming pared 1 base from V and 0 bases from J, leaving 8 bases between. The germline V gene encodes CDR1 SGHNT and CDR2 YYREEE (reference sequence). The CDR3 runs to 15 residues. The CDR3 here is CASSLTGDSGNTIYF. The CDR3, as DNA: TGTGCCAGCAGCTTGACGGGGGACTCTGGAAACACCATATATTTT.

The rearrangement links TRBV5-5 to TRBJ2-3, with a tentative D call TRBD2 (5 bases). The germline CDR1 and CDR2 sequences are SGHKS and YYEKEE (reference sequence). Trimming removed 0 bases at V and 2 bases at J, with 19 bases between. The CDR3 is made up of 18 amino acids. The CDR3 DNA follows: TGTGCCAGCAGCTTGGTTCAACTGGACTCGCCACTCACAGATACGCAGTATTTT. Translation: CASSLVQLDSPLTDTQYF.

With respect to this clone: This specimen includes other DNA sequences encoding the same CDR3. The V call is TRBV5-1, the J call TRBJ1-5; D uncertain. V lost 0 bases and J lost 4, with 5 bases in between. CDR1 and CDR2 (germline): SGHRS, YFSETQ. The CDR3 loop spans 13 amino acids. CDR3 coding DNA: TGCGCCAGCAGCTTGGCCGGGAATCAGCCCCAGCATTTT. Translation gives CASSLAGNQPQHF.